The T cell receptor beta chain described here comes from a study of T-cell memory formation after mild COVID-19. Study observations and caveats: From day 15 to 85, contracting clones were balanced between CD4 and CD8, whereas later expanders leaned toward CD4+. Some SARS-CoV-2-responding clones were already detected in memory before infection. The study found contracting CD4+ clones mainly in CM and EM and contracting CD8+ clones in EMRA.

For this clonotype: Its antigen is still unknown.

Amplification by 5'RACE using constant-segment primers produced TCR alpha and TCR beta cDNA libraries that carried sample barcodes and UMIs. TCRdb reanalysed the 5' RACE reads using MiXCR and keeps one entry per CDR3 protein. The sample includes some 310,000 distinct CDR3 sequences, under 25% of them seen just once. V lost 0 bases and J 4 bases, leaving 5 bases between the germline ends. The germline gives CDR1 MRHNA, CDR2 SNTAGT. The CDR3 loop spans 13 amino acids. The V gene is TRBV6-4, the J gene TRBJ2-3; D is unclear. Sequenced material: PBMCs or a T cell subset sorted from them (not recorded which). The source is a man between 18 and 29 years old who had mild COVID-19 (a few samples of this study predate the infection). Cell type and time point are not known. The CDR3 sequence: CASSDSRSDTQYF. For the CDR3, the DNA is TGTGCCAGCAGTGACTCGAGATCAGATACGCAGTATTTT.